This TCR beta chain was recovered during a study of blood T cells in healthy people across ages (dated by TCRdb to the mid-2010s). Background for the entire study: In model experiments, roughly one uniquely barcoded TCR beta cDNA molecule per two T cells was captured by template switching. Age-related changes in TCR beta repertoire diversity were measured in the study by deep sequencing normalized with unique cDNA molecular identifiers. The donors were split into four age groups: young (average 16 years), middle-aged (about 40), aged (approximately 59) and long-lived (roughly 80). To avoid experimental bias, donors of different ages were distributed randomly across sequencing lanes. Using the same blood draw, the study looked at two additional independent replicas of 1 million unique cDNA reads for two donors, one aged 18 to 30 and the other aged 80 or older.

What the study reported, not specific to this receptor: A strong correlation was found between observed TCR beta diversity and the percentage of naive T cells measured by flow cytometry. Compared with the aged group, the long-lived group had more naive CD4+ T cells, fewer expanded clones and increased TCR diversity, a pattern suggesting age selection. Because the CMV infection status of the donors was unknown, age-related changes in expanded clonotypes may potentially have been confounded. Conclusive comparison of naive and antigen-experienced compartments was prevented by the profiling of bulk unsorted PBMCs. Observed TCR beta diversity per million T cells fell roughly linearly with age, and a significant reduction was already apparent by age roughly 40. Estimates of total diversity from one million sequenced T cells were regarded as lower bounds and underestimates.

Donors were roughly 40 systemically healthy Caucasian individuals from Russia aged roughly 6 to 90 years. Approximately 9.3 milliliters of peripheral blood were collected from each donor into EDTA-treated Vacutainer tubes. Ficoll-Paque density-gradient centrifugation was used to isolate PBMCs, with at least 7 million per sample. Trizol reagent was used to extract total RNA from the PBMCs, yielding at least 5 micrograms per sample. Naive CD45RAhigh/CD27high T cell percentages were measured by flow cytometry on a PBMC aliquot from every donor. As to this clonotype: No cognate antigen has been identified for it. No base qualities exist here, and no much larger clone lies one base off it.

Receptor libraries were prepared by 5' RACE. Reads for this sample came from an Illumina HiSeq 2500. A second about 7 to 11 cycle PCR used a sample-barcoded 5' primer and a J-beta primer mix. Each TCR beta cDNA molecule received a unique molecular identifier from a template-switch 5' adaptor carrying 12 random nucleotides. At least 2.5 million CDR3-containing paired-end reads were obtained from each sample. First-strand cDNA synthesis was performed from all RNA using the Mint cDNA synthesis kit, with priming by a TRBC-specific oligonucleotide. Following uracil-DNA glycosylase treatment, all cDNA underwent a first 18-cycle PCR with the universal primers M1SS and BC2_uni_R. Under the source paper's analysis protocol: For normalization, 1 million high-quality reads, each with a distinct molecular identifier, were randomly selected from each sample. Reads with shared molecular identifiers were discarded instead of being binned into consensus sequences. MiTCR, run with a Q25 quality threshold and the strictest error-elimination algorithm, handled CDR3 identification, clonotype clustering and error correction. Lower-bound total TCR beta diversity was estimated with a nonparametric unseen species model using Euler transformation. In TCRdb, the public reads were trimmed at Q25 with fastp and aligned with MiXCR, with productive beta chains retained. Identical CDR3 protein sequences are pooled into one entry, listed with their most common genes and DNA. TCRdb's processing, not the authors', yielded these V and J calls. The sample yields roughly 790,000 distinct CDR3 sequences; roughly 43% were counted once. About 20% of the sample is in the top ten clones.

This receptor was obtained from a woman aged 55-69 years in good health. The material sequenced was blood.

Read as DNA, the sequence is TGCAGTGCTGGAAAGCGGGGTAGCACAGATACGCAGTATTTT. It codes for CSAGKRGSTDTQYF. The rearranged chain carries TRBV20-1 and TRBJ2-3, with 7 bases in between that match TRBD2. According to the germline V gene (reference sequence), CDR1 reads DFQATT and CDR2 reads SNEGSKA. The CDR3 contains 14 residues, cysteine and phenylalanine counted. CDR3 DNA is the only sequence kept; it has 42 bases, read in frame from the first base. Here V drops 5 bases and J drops 0 bases, and the junction holds 5 bases not matched to any gene.